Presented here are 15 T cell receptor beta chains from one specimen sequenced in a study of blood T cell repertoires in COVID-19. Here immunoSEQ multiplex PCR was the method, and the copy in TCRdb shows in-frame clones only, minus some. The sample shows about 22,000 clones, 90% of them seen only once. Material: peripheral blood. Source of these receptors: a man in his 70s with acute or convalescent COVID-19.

The CDR3, as DNA: TGCAGTGCTAGTTTTCCTCCCAAAAACATTCAGTACTTC. Translated, it gives CSASFPPKNIQYF. The chain joins TRBV20-1 to TRBJ2-4; D remains ambiguous. V was trimmed by 3 bases and J by 2 bases, leaving 8 bases between them. Germline V gene sequence: CDR1 DFQATT, CDR2 SNEGSKA (reference sequence). This CDR3 is 13 amino acids long.

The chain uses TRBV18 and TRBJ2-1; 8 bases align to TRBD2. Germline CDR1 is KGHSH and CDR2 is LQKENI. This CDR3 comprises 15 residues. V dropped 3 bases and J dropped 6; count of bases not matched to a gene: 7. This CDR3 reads CASSPLSGSFNEQFF. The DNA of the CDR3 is TGTGCCAGCTCACCTTTGAGCGGGAGTTTCAATGAGCAGTTCTTC.

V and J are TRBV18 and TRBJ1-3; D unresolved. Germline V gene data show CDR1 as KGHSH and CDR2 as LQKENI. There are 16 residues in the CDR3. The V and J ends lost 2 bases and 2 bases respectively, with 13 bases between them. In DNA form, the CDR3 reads TGTGCCAGCTCACCAGGAATACCGGGAACTGGAAACACCATATATTTT. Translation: CASSPGIPGTGNTIYF.

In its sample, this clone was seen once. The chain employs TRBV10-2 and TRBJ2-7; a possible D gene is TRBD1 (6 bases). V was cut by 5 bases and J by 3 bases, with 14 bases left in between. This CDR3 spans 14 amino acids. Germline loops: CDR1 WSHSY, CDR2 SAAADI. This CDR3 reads CASSPQGTIYEQYF. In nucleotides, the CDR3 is TGCGCCAGCAGTCCCCAGGGGACGATCTACGAGCAGTACTTC.

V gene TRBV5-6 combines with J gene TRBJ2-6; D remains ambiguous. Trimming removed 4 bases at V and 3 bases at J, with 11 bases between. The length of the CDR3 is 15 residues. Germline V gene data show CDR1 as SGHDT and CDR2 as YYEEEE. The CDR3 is CASSPTWSGANVLTF. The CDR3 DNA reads TGTGCCAGCAGCCCGACTTGGAGTGGGGCCAACGTCCTGACTTTC.

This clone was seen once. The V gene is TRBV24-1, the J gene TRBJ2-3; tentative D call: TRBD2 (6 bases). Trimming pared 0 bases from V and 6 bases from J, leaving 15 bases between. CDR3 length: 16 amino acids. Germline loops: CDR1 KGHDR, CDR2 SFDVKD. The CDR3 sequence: CATSDLGAGKLDTQYF. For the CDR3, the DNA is TGTGCCACCAGTGATTTGGGTGCGGGAAAGCTGGATACGCAGTATTTT.

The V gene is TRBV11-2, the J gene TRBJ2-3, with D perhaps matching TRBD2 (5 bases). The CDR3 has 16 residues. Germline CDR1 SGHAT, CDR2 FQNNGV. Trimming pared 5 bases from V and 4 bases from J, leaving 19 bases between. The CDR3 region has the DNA TGTGCCAGCAGCCAAAGAGTGGGGAGCGGTGCAGATACGCAGTATTTT. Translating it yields CASSQRVGSGADTQYF.

The CDR3 DNA reads TGTGCCAGCTCACCTAGGAGGATTGACATGGGTTCACCCCTCCACTTT. Protein: CASSPRRIDMGSPLHF. The chain links TRBV18 to TRBJ1-6; D gene ambiguous. Germline V gene data show CDR1 as KGHSH and CDR2 as LQKENI. V was shortened by 3 bases and J by 9 bases, with 18 bases between the two germline ends. The CDR3 is 16 residues long.

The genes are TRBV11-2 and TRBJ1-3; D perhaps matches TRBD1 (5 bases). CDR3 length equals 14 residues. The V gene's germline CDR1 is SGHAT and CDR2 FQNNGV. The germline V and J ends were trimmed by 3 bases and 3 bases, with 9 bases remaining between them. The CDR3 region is CASSLGQGGNTIYF. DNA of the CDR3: TGTGCCAGCAGCTTGGGGCAGGGTGGAAACACCATATATTTT.

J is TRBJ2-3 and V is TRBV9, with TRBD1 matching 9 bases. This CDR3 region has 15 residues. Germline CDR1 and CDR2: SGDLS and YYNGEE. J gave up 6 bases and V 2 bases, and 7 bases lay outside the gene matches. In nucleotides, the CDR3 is TGTGCCAGCAGCGTCGGACAGGGGCTAGTCGATACGCAGTATTTT. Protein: CASSVGQGLVDTQYF.

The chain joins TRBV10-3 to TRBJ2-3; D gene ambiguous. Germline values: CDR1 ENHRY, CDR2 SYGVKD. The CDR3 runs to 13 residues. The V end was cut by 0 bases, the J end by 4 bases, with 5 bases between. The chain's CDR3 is CAISESPADTQYF. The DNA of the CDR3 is TGTGCCATCAGTGAGTCGCCGGCAGATACGCAGTATTTT.

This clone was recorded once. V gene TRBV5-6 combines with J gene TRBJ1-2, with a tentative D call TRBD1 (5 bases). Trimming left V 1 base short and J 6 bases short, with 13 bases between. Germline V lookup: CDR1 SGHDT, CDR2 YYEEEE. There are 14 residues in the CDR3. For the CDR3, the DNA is TGTGCCAGCAGCTTGTCCCAGGGAGGCGATGGCTACACCTTC. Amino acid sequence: CASSLSQGGDGYTF. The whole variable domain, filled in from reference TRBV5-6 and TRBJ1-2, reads DAGVTQSPTHLIKTRGQQVTLRCSPKSGHDTVSWYQQALGQGPQFIFQYYEEEERQRGNFPDRFSGHQFPNYSSELNVNALLLGDSALYLCASSLSQGGDGYTFGSGTRLTVV.

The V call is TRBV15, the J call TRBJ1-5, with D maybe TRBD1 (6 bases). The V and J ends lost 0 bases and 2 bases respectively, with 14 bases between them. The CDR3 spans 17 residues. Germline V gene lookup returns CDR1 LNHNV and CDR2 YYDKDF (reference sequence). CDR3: CATSRDTGGQGNQPQHF. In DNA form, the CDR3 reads TGTGCCACCAGCAGAGATACCGGGGGGCAGGGCAATCAGCCCCAGCATTTT. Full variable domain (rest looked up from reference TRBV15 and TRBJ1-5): DAMVIQNPRYQVTQFGKPVTLSCSQTLNHNVMYWYQQKSSQAPKLLFHYYDKDFNNEADTPDNFQSRRPNTSFCFLDIRSPGLGDTAMYLCATSRDTGGQGNQPQHFGDGTRLSIL.

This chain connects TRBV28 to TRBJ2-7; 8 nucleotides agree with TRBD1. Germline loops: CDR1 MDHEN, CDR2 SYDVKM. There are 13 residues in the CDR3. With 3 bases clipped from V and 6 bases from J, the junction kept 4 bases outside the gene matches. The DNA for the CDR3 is TGTGCCAGCAGTTTCTCAGGGGGCGTCGAGCAGTACTTC. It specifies CASSFSGGVEQYF.

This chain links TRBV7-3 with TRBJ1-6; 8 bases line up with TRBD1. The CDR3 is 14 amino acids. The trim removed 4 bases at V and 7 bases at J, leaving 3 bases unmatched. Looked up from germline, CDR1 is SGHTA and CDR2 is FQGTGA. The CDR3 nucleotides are TGTGCCAGCAGCTCCACAGGGGGAAATTCACCCCTCCACTTT. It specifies CASSSTGGNSPLHF.